This T cell receptor beta chain emerged from a study of blood T cell repertoires in COVID-19. Study in general: Sites in the United States, Italy and Spain provided acute and convalescent COVID-19 samples. PBMCs, B-cell-depleted T cells, or T cells were the source of the cDNA or gDNA that made up the material.

Original analysis: Nucleated cell counts were estimated from reference gene primer amplification. Method: immunoSEQ multiplex PCR; TCRdb's copy keeps in-frame clones and lacks some. The DNA was the basis for D and trimming; V, J and clone size are from that table. Of roughly 250,000 clones in the sample, roughly 84% were seen once. The sequence was collected from a woman aged 40-49 years with active or convalescent COVID-19. Sequences were obtained from peripheral blood.

CDR3 in DNA: TGTGCCAGCAGCAGGCCGGGGGACACTGAAGCTTTCTTT. This codes for CASSRPGDTEAFF. The V call is TRBV27, the J call TRBJ1-1; D is perhaps TRBD1 (5 bases). V was shortened by 6 bases and J by 3 bases, with 11 bases between the two germline ends. Germline V gives CDR1 MNHEY, CDR2 SMNVEV (reference sequence). The CDR3 has 13 amino acids.